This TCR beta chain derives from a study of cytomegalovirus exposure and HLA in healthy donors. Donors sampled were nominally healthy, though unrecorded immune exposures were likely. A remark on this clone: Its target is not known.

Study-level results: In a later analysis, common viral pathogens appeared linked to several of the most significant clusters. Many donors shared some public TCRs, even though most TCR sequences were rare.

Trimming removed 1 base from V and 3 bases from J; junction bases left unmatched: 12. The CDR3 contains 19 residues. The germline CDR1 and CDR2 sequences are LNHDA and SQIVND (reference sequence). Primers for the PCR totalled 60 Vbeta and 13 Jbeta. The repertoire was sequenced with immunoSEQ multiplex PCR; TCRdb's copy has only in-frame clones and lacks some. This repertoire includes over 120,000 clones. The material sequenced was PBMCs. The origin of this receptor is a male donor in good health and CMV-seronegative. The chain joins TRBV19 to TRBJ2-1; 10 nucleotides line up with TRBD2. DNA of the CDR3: TGTGCCAGTAGTATAGCCCCCGGGCTAGCGGGGGATCTCTACAATGAGCAGTTCTTC. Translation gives CASSIAPGLAGDLYNEQFF.